The 27 T cell receptor beta chains below were found in one sample sequenced in a study of CD8 T cells in ankylosing spondylitis. Whole-study results and caveats: Seemingly characteristic of ankylosing spondylitis blood was a TCR beta motif consisting of eight highly homologous variants.

TCRdb redid the calling of the 5' RACE reads with MiXCR, one entry per CDR3 protein. The sample lists 350,000 or so distinct CDR3 sequences, under 8.5% occurring once. Their antigens are not known. The sequenced sample was blood, either unsorted or a sorted T cell fraction (not recorded which). Receptors were obtained from a male donor with ankylosing spondylitis.

In this sample, this clonotype turned up many times. The genes are TRBV21-1 and TRBJ1-5; TRBD1 reflects the table's D call only, with no check against the DNA. TRBV21-1 constitutes a pseudogene. CDR3 length equals 14 residues. CDR3 amino acids: CASPTDRFNQPQHF. In DNA, the CDR3 is TGTGCCAGCCCCACGGACAGGTTCAATCAGCCCCAGCATTTT.

This rearrangement joins TRBV6-5 to TRBJ1-4; TRBD1 is a possible D gene (6 bases). Germline CDR1 is MNHEY and CDR2 is SVGAGI. The V gene lost 2 bases and the J gene lost 8 bases, with 12 bases spanning the gap. The CDR3 spans 14 residues. The CDR3 here is CASSYGQGREKLFF. In DNA, the CDR3 is TGTGCCAGCAGTTACGGGCAGGGGAGAGAAAAACTGTTTTTT.

This clonotype showed up just a few times. The rearrangement joins TRBV7-2 to TRBJ2-7, with 7 bases fitting TRBD1. After removal of 0 bases from V and 6 bases from J, the junction contained 5 bases not matched to a gene. Germline V gives CDR1 SGHTA, CDR2 FQGNSA. The length of the CDR3 is 14 residues. DNA for the CDR3: TGTGCCAGCAGCTTAGCTGCAGGGGGTATCGAGCAGTACTTC. Its protein product is CASSLAAGGIEQYF.

The chain links TRBV10-3 to TRBJ1-4; TRBD1 aligns across 9 bases. In germline, CDR1 is ENHRY, CDR2 SYGVKD. This CDR3 contains 13 residues. V shed 8 bases, J shed 5 bases, and the junction held 3 bases outside the gene matches. CDR3 region: CAIGTGKNEKLFF. CDR3 coding DNA: TGTGCCATCGGGACAGGGAAGAATGAAAAACTGTTTTTT.

V and J are TRBV15 and TRBJ1-2, with D hard to call. The CDR3 sequence is 14 residues long. Between the trimmed V and J ends, which lost 0 bases and 6 bases, there was a span of 11 bases. Per germline, CDR1 LNHNV and CDR2 YYDKDF (reference sequence). CDR3 coding DNA: TGTGCCACCAGCAGAGATCGGGGTCAGGATGGCTACACCTTC. Translated: CATSRDRGQDGYTF. Full variable domain (outside the CDR3, taken from reference TRBV15 and TRBJ1-2): DAMVIQNPRYQVTQFGKPVTLSCSQTLNHNVMYWYQQKSSQAPKLLFHYYDKDFNNEADTPDNFQSRRPNTSFCFLDIRSPGLGDTAMYLCATSRDRGQDGYTFGSGTRLTVV.

CDR3 sequence reads: CASSPSGPGTDTQYF. The CDR3 DNA sequence: TGCGCCAGCAGCCCCAGCGGACCCGGCACAGATACGCAGTATTTT. The chain uses TRBV5-1 and TRBJ2-3, with D possibly being TRBD2 (5 bases). CDR1 and CDR2 (germline): SGHRS, YFSETQ. With 4 bases removed from V and 1 base from J, the gap between germline ends came to 13 bases. The length of the CDR3 is 15 residues.

A few counts support this clonotype. The chain recombines TRBV7-3 with TRBJ2-1; the D is unclear. V was pared by 1 base and J by 7 bases, with 14 bases between. Germline V gene lookup returns CDR1 SGHTA and CDR2 FQGTGA. The CDR3 length is 15 residues. CDR3 coding DNA: TGTGCCAGCAGCTTAATCCCGGGCCGAATGAATGAGCAGTTCTTC. Its translation: CASSLIPGRMNEQFF.

The chain uses TRBV3-1 and TRBJ2-5, with 11 bases fitting TRBD2. This CDR3 region has 15 residues. CDR1 and CDR2 from the germline V gene are LGHDT and YNNKEL (reference sequence). Germline trimming cut 6 bases from V and 7 bases from J; bases unmatched to any gene: 10. CDR3 amino acids: CASSLLAGVIGTQYF. The DNA of the CDR3 is TGTGCCAGCAGTTTACTAGCGGGGGTTATAGGGACCCAGTACTTC.

This clonotype was picked up many times. V is TRBV4-2 and J is TRBJ2-5; unclear D gene. In germline, CDR1 is LGHNA, CDR2 YNFKEQ. This CDR3 has 14 amino acids. The ends were cut back, 0 bases at V and 2 bases at J, with 7 bases in the middle. In nucleotides, the CDR3 is TGTGCCAGCAGCCAAGAGTACGGGCAAGAGACCCAGTACTTC. Amino acids: CASSQEYGQETQYF.

This clonotype was counted only a few times. The chain has TRBV12-3 or TRBV12-4 and TRBJ1-2, with D possibly TRBD1 on 5 matching bases. The CDR3 runs to 13 residues. Trimming took 1 base from V and 8 from J, leaving 11 bases between them. The CDR3, as DNA: TGTGCCAGCAGTTTAGGGGCAGGGTGGGGCTACACCTTC. Translating it yields CASSLGAGWGYTF.

V and J are TRBV3-1 and TRBJ2-3; D ambiguous. The germline gives CDR1 LGHDT, CDR2 YNNKEL (reference sequence). The V gene lost 1 base and the J gene lost 0 bases, with 14 bases spanning the gap. This CDR3 region has 17 residues. The CDR3 protein is CASSQVSAGLSTDTQYF. Written as DNA, the CDR3 is TGTGCCAGCAGCCAAGTTTCAGCCGGCCTCAGCACAGATACGCAGTATTTT.

In its sample, this clonotype was seen many times. The J gene is TRBJ2-3, the V gene TRBV6-2 or TRBV6-3; D is unclear. Trimming removed 5 bases from V and 6 bases from J, with 9 bases in between. The CDR3 runs to 12 residues. CDR1 and CDR2 from the germline V gene are MNHEY and SVGEGT. The CDR3 spells CASSDPQDTQYF. CDR3 in DNA: TGTGCCAGCAGTGACCCCCAGGATACGCAGTATTTT.

This clonotype has a handful of counts. Written as DNA, the CDR3 is TGTGCCAGCAGCTTGGTGGCTAGGATGGGTGAGCAGTTCTTC. It yields the protein CASSLVARMGEQFF. This sequence joins TRBV5-5 and TRBJ2-1; no firm D call. The CDR3 consists of 14 residues. The germline gives CDR1 SGHKS, CDR2 YYEKEE (reference sequence). Trimming took 0 bases from V and 9 from J, leaving 13 bases between them.

This clonotype was detected a few times. CDR3 region: CASSPRQTFTDTQYF. DNA of the CDR3: TGTGCCAGCAGTCCCCGACAGACTTTCACAGATACGCAGTATTTT. The V and J genes are TRBV28 and TRBJ2-3, with D possibly being TRBD1 (5 bases). V lost 5 bases and J 2 bases, leaving 14 bases between the germline ends. The CDR3 extends over 15 amino acids. Germline CDR1 and CDR2: MDHEN and SYDVKM.

The V gene is TRBV28, the J gene TRBJ2-3; D is ambiguous. Trimming pared 10 bases from V and 0 bases from J, leaving 14 bases between. Germline V gives CDR1 MDHEN, CDR2 SYDVKM. The length of the CDR3 is 14 residues. This CDR3 is CAIRPFTSTDTQYF. CDR3 DNA: TGTGCCATCCGACCTTTTACCAGCACAGATACGCAGTATTTT.

The chain recombines TRBV5-1 with TRBJ2-4; the D call may be TRBD1 or TRBD2 (5 bases each). The CDR3 is 15 residues long. The ends were cut back, 0 bases at V and 10 bases at J, with 17 bases in the middle. Looked up from germline, CDR1 is SGHRS and CDR2 is YFSETQ. The CDR3, as DNA: TGCGCCAGCAGCTTGGTCTCGGGACGGGAAGATATTCAGTACTTC. Translated: CASSLVSGREDIQYF.

The rearrangement links TRBV4-3 to TRBJ2-4; the D gene could be TRBD1 or TRBD2 (5 bases each). The V gene's germline CDR1 is LGHNA and CDR2 YSLEER. This CDR3 is 20 amino acids long. V lost 0 bases and J 0 bases, leaving 21 bases between the germline ends. Here the CDR3 reads CASSQDRAPGAGVAKNIQYF. The CDR3 nucleotides are TGCGCCAGCAGCCAAGATAGAGCCCCCGGGGCCGGAGTAGCCAAAAACATTCAGTACTTC.

This clonotype was seen only a few times. The chain links TRBV5-5 to TRBJ2-7; no definite D call. Trimming cost V 0 bases and J 0 bases, with 10 bases left between them. CDR3 length: 15 residues. CDR1 SGHKS and CDR2 YYEKEE come from the germline V gene (reference sequence). CDR3 sequence (DNA): TGTGCCAGCAGCTTGGTGGAAAGGAGCTCCTACGAGCAGTACTTC. It encodes CASSLVERSSYEQYF.

There are a few counts of this clonotype. The chain couples TRBV20-1 to TRBJ2-1, with a weak D call TRBD2 (6 bases). Germline V lookup: CDR1 DFQATT, CDR2 SNEGSKA (reference sequence). Trimming pared 0 bases from V and 0 bases from J, leaving 21 bases between. The CDR3 consists of 19 residues. The CDR3 coding sequence is TGCAGTGCTAGAGATCATGTCGGGAGATCGCTGAGCTCCTACAATGAGCAGTTCTTC. Its protein product is CSARDHVGRSLSSYNEQFF.

This clonotype came up many times. J is TRBJ2-1 and V is TRBV4-1, with a tentative D call TRBD1 (6 bases). The CDR3 length is 15 residues. Looked up from germline, CDR1 is MGHRA and CDR2 is YSYEKL. Deletions cut 1 base from V and 8 bases from J, with 15 bases between. This chain's CDR3 is CASSQARGPGDEQFF. DNA of the CDR3: TGCGCCAGCAGCCAAGCTAGAGGTCCAGGGGATGAGCAGTTCTTC.

This clonotype showed up just a few times. The CDR3 reads CASKAGGRGTQYF. CDR3 sequence (DNA): TGTGCCAGCAAGGCAGGGGGAAGAGGGACCCAGTACTTC. V is TRBV2 and J is TRBJ2-5, with TRBD1 matching over 7 bases. Looked up from germline, CDR1 is SNHLY and CDR2 is FYNNEI. Trimming took 7 bases from V and 7 from J; bases not matched to a gene: 9. This CDR3 region has 13 residues.

The chain is built from TRBV5-1 and TRBJ2-1; D gene ambiguous. CDR1 SGHRS and CDR2 YFSETQ come from the germline V gene. This CDR3 has 14 residues. Trimming took 5 bases from V and 5 from J, leaving 14 bases between them. This chain's CDR3 is CASRGQPSDNEQFF. CDR3 DNA sequence: TGCGCCAGCAGGGGCCAACCCTCAGACAATGAGCAGTTCTTC.

This clonotype was detected only a few times. The chain recombines TRBV28 with TRBJ2-7; 9 positions agree with TRBD1. J gave up 0 bases and V 6 bases, and 9 bases lay outside the gene matches. CDR1 and CDR2 from the germline V gene are MDHEN and SYDVKM. The CDR3 totals 16 residues. As DNA, the CDR3 is TGTGCCAGCAGCCGATACCCGGGACAGGGCTCCTACGAGCAGTACTTC. This codes for CASSRYPGQGSYEQYF. The full variable domain, in which reference TRBV28 and TRBJ2-7 provide the parts outside the CDR3, is DVKVTQSSRYLVKRTGEKVFLECVQDMDHENMFWYRQDPGLGLRLIYFSYDVKMKEKGDIPEGYSVSREKKERFSLILESASTNQTSMYLCASSRYPGQGSYEQYFGPGTRLTVT.

The chain combines TRBV20-1 with TRBJ1-5; no clear D. The V end lost 0 bases, the J end lost 3 bases, and 12 bases lay between the germline ends. This CDR3 is built from 15 residues. Germline V lookup: CDR1 DFQATT, CDR2 SNEGSKA (reference sequence). CDR3 coding DNA: TGCAGTGCTAGAGATCTACGGGCCCCCAATCAGCCCCAGCATTTT. The encoded protein is CSARDLRAPNQPQHF.

The chain couples TRBV5-1 to TRBJ2-2; 9 nucleotides agree with TRBD2. The CDR3 spans 17 residues. Germline V lookup: CDR1 SGHRS, CDR2 YFSETQ. V dropped 2 bases and J dropped 6; count of bases not matched to a gene: 11. The CDR3 coding sequence is TGCGCCAGCAGCTTCGCCTATAGCGGGAGTGCCTCCGGGGAGCTGTTTTTT. This sequence encodes CASSFAYSGSASGELFF.

This clonotype was seen a few times. The CDR3 loop reads CARGTGISGANVLTF. The CDR3 DNA sequence: TGCGCCAGGGGAACAGGGATCTCTGGGGCCAACGTCCTGACTTTC. The chain is built from TRBV5-1 and TRBJ2-6; tentatively, D is TRBD1 (6 bases). This CDR3 is 15 amino acids long. CDR1 SGHRS and CDR2 YFSETQ come from the germline V gene. Trimming took off 8 bases at V and 0 bases at J, with 12 bases between the two ends. Full variable domain (rest looked up from reference TRBV5-1 and TRBJ2-6): KAGVTQTPRYLIKTRGQQVTLSCSPISGHRSVSWYQQTPGQGLQFLFEYFSETQRNKGNFPGRFSGRQFSNSRSEMNVSTLELGDSALYLCARGTGISGANVLTFGAGSRLTVL.

The rearrangement joins TRBV2 to TRBJ1-2, with TRBD1 matching 9 bases. Germline V CDR1 and CDR2: SNHLY, FYNNEI. V dropped 6 bases and J dropped 5; count of bases not matched to a gene: 10. The CDR3 spans 15 residues. CDR3 DNA: TGTGCCAGCAGGCCTGGTGGGACAGGGCTTTATGGCTACACCTTC. This encodes CASRPGGTGLYGYTF. Supplemented by reference TRBV2 and TRBJ1-2, the full variable domain reads EPEVTQTPSHQVTQMGQEVILRCVPISNHLYFYWYRQILGQKVEFLVSFYNNEISEKSEIFDDQFSVERPDGSNFTLKIRSTKLEDSAMYFCASRPGGTGLYGYTFGSGTRLTVV.